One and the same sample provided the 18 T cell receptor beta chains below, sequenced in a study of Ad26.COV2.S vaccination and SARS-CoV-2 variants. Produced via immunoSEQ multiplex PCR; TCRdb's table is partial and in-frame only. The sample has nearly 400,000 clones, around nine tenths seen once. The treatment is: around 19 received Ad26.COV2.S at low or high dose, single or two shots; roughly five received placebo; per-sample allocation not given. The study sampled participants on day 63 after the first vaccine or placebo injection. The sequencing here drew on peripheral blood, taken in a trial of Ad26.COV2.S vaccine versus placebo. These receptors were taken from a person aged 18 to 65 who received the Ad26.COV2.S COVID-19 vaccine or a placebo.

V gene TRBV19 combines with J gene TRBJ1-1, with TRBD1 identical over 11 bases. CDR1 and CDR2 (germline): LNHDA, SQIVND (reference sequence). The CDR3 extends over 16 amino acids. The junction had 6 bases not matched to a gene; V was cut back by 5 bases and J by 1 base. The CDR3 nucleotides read TGTGCCAGTAGTCCAGGGACAGGGGGAAAGAACACTGAAGCTTTCTTT. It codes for CASSPGTGGKNTEAFF.

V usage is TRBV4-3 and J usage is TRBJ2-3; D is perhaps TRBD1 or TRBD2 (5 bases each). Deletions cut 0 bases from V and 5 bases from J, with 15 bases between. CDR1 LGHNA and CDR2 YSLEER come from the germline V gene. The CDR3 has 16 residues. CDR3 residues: CASSQDRGWGRDTQYF. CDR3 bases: TGCGCCAGCAGCCAAGATCGCGGGTGGGGCAGAGATACGCAGTATTTT.

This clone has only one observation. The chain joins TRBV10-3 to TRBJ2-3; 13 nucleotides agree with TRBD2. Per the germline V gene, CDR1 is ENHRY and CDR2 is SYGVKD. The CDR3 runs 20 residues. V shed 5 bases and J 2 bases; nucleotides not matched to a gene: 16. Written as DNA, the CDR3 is TGTGCCATCAGTCTCACTAGCGGGAGGGCCGGATATTCGAACACAGATACGCAGTATTTT. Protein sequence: CAISLTSGRAGYSNTDTQYF.

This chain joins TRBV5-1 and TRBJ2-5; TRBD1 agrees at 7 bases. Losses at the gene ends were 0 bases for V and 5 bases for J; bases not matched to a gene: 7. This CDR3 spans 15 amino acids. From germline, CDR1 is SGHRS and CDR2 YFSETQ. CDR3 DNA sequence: TGCGCCAGCAGCTTGGGACAGGGCGTCTTGGAGACCCAGTACTTC. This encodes CASSLGQGVLETQYF. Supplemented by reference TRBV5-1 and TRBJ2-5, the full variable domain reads KAGVTQTPRYLIKTRGQQVTLSCSPISGHRSVSWYQQTPGQGLQFLFEYFSETQRNKGNFPGRFSGRQFSNSRSEMNVSTLELGDSALYLCASSLGQGVLETQYFGPGTRLLVL.

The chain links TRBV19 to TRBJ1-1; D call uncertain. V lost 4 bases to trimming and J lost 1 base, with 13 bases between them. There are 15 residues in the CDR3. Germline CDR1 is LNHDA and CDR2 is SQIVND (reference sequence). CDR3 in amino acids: CASSRRVGENTEAFF. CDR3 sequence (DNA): TGTGCCAGTAGTAGAAGGGTTGGGGAGAACACTGAAGCTTTCTTT.

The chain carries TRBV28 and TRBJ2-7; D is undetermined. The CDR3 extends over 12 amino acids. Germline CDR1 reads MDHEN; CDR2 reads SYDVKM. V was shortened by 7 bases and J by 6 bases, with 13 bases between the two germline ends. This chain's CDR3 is CASTPRILEQYF. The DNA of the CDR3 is TGTGCCAGCACCCCCAGGATCCTCGAGCAGTACTTC.

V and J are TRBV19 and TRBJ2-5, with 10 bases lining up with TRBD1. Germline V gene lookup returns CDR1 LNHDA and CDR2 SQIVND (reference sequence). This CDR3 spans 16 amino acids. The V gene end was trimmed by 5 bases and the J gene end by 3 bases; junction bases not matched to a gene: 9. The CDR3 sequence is CASSDGTGVYEETQYF. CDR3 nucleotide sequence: TGTGCCAGTAGTGACGGGACAGGGGTTTACGAAGAGACCCAGTACTTC.

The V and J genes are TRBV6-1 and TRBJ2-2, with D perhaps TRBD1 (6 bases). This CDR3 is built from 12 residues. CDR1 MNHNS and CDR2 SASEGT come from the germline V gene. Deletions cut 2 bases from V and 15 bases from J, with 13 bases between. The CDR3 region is CASSEWGPRLFF. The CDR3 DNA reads TGTGCCAGCAGTGAATGGGGGCCGAGGTTGTTTTTT.

CDR3 DNA sequence: TGTGCCAGCAGTGTCGCAGGGGGTCAACAGCCCCAGCATTTT. This translates into CASSVAGGQQPQHF. This chain joins TRBV2 and TRBJ1-5; 7 positions agree with TRBD1. V trimming: 4 bases; J trimming: 7 bases; junction bases outside the gene matches: 7. The CDR3 length is 14 residues. Germline assignment: CDR1 SNHLY and CDR2 FYNNEI.

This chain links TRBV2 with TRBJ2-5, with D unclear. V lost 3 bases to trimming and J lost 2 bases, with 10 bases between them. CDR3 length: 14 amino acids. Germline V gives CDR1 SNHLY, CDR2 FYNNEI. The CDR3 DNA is TGTGCCAGCAGTGAGGTGACGGGTCAAGAGACCCAGTACTTC. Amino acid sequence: CASSEVTGQETQYF.

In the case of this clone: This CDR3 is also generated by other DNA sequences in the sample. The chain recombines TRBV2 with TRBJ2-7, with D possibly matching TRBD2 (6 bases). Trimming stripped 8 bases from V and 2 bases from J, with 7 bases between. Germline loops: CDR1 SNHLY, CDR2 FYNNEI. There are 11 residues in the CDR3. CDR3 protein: CASRETYEQYF. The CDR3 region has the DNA TGTGCCAGCCGGGAGACCTACGAGCAGTACTTC.

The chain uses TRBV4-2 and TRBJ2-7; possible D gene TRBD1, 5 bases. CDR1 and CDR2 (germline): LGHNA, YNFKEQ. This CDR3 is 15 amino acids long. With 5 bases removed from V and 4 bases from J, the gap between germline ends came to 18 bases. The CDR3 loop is CASSTQVRSMYEQYF. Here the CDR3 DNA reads TGTGCCAGCAGCACACAGGTCAGGTCTATGTACGAGCAGTACTTC.

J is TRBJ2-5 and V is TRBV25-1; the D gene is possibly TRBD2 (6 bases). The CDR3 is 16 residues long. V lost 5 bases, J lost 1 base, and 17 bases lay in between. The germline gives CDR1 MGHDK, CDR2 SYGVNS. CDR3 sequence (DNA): TGTGCCAGCAGTCCCCTTGGAGGGTGGGGCCAAGAGACCCAGTACTTC. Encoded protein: CASSPLGGWGQETQYF.

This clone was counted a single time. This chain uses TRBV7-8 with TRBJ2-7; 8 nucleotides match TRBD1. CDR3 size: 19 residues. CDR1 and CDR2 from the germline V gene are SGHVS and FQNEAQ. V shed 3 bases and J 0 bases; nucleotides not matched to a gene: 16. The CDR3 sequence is CASSFSVTGGLQISYEQYF. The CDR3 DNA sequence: TGTGCCAGCAGCTTTTCGGTCACAGGGGGGCTTCAAATCTCCTACGAGCAGTACTTC.

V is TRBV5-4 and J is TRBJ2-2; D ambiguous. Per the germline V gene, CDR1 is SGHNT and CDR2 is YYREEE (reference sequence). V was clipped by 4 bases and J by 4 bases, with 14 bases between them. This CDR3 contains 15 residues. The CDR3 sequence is CASSPGLFGTGELFF. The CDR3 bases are TGTGCCAGCAGCCCCGGGCTTTTCGGCACCGGGGAGCTGTTTTTT.

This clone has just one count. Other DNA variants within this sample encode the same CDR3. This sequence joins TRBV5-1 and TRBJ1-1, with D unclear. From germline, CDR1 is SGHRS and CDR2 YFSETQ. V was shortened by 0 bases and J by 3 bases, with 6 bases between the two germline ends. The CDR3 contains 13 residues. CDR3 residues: CASSLGDDTEAFF. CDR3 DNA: TGCGCCAGCAGCTTGGGTGACGACACTGAAGCTTTCTTT.

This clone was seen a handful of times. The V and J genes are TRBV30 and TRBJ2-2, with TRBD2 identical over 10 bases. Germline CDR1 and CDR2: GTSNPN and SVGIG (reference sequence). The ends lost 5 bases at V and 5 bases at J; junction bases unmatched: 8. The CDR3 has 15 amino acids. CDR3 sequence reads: CAWGLAGGGTGELFF. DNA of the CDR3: TGTGCCTGGGGATTAGCGGGAGGAGGAACCGGGGAGCTGTTTTTT.

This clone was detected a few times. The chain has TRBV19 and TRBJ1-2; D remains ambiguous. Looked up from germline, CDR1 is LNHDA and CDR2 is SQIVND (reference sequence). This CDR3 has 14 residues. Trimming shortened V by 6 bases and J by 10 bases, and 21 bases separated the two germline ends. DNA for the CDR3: TGTGCCAGTAGCCAGACTACGGATTGGGGAGTCTACACCTTC. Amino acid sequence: CASSQTTDWGVYTF.